These T cell receptor beta chains were read from a single sample in a study of blood T cells in healthy people across ages. Via MiXCR, TCRdb re-called the 5' RACE reads, giving one row per CDR3 protein. The table lists 1.5 million to 2 million distinct CDR3 sequences, about 28% of them singletons. Sequencing was performed on blood. The source of these receptors is a young woman in good health. Each CDR3 is given without its conserved first and last residue. Fields, in order: CDR3 protein, V gene.

ASDPGRQGNEQF,TRBV6-5
ATSDIQNTGELF,TRBV24-1
ASSLGERRVRNSEQF,TRBV12-3/TRBV12-4
ASSQVIAQGSPNEKLF,TRBV4-1
ASSFTTGREPEAYEQY,TRBV7-2
TSSRTSSTYEQY,TRBV7-2
ASIRDRVNTEAF,TRBV12-3/TRBV12-4
ASSLEGLVGNEQF,TRBV5-1
ASSLAGSASTGELF,TRBV5-1
ASSQTSLTSTDTQY,TRBV7-2
ACTLEGAETQY,TRBV6-1
VSSLGRQGQQF,TRBV7-8
SVDGGSRVQETQY,TRBV29-1
SARPDGEQF,TRBV20-1
ASSPRTGEGEQY,TRBV7-2
ASSGAGGPSVETQY,TRBV25-1
ASSPSVGELF,TRBV7-9
SVEEGNSYEQY,TRBV29-1
ASTLALGYT,TRBV7-2
ASSLAPGQGNTEAF,TRBV5-1
ASSLQRGGYGYT,TRBV5-6
ASSLETTYGYT,TRBV11-2
ASSPRDSGTPSFEY,TRBV12-3/TRBV12-4
ATRTVNYGYT,TRBV10-3
ASSLRPYNEQF,TRBV27